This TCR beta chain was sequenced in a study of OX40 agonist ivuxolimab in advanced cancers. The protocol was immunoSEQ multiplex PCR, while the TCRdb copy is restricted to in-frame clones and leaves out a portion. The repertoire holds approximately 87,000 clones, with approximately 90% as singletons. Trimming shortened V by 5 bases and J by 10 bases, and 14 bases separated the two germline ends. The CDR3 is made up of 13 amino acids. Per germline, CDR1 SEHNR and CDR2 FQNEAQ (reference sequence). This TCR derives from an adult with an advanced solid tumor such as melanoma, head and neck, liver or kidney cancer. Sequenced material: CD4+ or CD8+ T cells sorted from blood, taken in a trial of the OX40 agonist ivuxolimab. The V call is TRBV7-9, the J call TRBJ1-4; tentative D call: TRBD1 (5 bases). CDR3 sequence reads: CASSPTGGGKLFF. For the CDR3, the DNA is TGTGCCAGCAGCCCAACCGGGGGGGGAAAACTGTTTTTT.